Included here is one TCR beta chain sequence, with context. This sample stems from a study of T cell changes during pregnancy in multiple sclerosis. Germline CDR1 is SNHLY and CDR2 is FYNNEI. V trimming: 7 bases; J trimming: 2 bases; junction bases outside the gene matches: 5. The CDR3 runs to 13 residues. Profiling relied on immunoSEQ multiplex PCR, and the TCRdb table lists in-frame clones only, not all of them. The data contain approximately 63,000 clones, about 93% of them singletons. The starting material was CD8+ T cells from peripheral blood mononuclear cells, obtained in the third trimester of pregnancy. The chain is built from TRBV2 and TRBJ2-7; 7 bases match TRBD2. The receptor was isolated from a female donor with multiple sclerosis, enrolled in a pregnancy study. For the CDR3, the DNA is TGTGCCAGCAATGGACTAGAGACCTACGAGCAGTACTTC. This gives the protein CASNGLETYEQYF.